The clone carrying this TCR beta chain was counted only a few times. The antigen is not known. CD45RO/CCR7/CD25/CD127/CD95/CD27 sorting isolated CD4+ naive, central memory, regulatory and stem cell-like memory cells. These data come from a study of beta chain features in type 1 diabetes. General study results and limits: Type 1 diabetes patients had moderately but significantly shorter TCRB CDR3s in all four CD4+ subsets. The study left unresolved whether HLA type influences TCRB rearrangement. Individuals with type 1 diabetes displayed fewer insertions and more deletions at VDJ junctions. A greater similarity of naive, central memory and Treg TCRB repertoires was seen among patients than among healthy donors.

The length of the CDR3 is 15 residues. V was pared by 0 bases and J by 7 bases, with 15 bases between. Per germline, CDR1 MNHEY and CDR2 SVGAGI. The sequenced template was cDNA made from the entire isolated RNA. Sequencing used immunoSEQ multiplex PCR; TCRdb keeps in-frame clones, though not all of them. The table includes approximately 730,000 clones, under 15% detected once. Sequencing was done on a sample of naive CD4+ T cells from blood. The clonotype comes from a young man with type 1 diabetes. This chain uses TRBV6-5 with TRBJ1-1; a possible D gene is TRBD1 (6 bases). CDR3 protein: CASSYSGGRSYEAFF. The CDR3 coding sequence is TGTGCCAGCAGTTACTCGGGGGGGCGATCCTATGAAGCTTTCTTT.